This T cell receptor beta chain comes out of a study of blood T cells in healthy people across ages (dated by TCRdb to 2014 to 2015). About the investigation overall: In model experiments, template switching captured roughly one uniquely barcoded TCR beta cDNA molecule for every two T cells. To track age-related changes in TCR beta repertoire diversity, the study relied on deep sequencing normalized with unique cDNA molecular identifiers. Donors were grouped into four age groups: young (average about 15 years), middle-aged (around 39), aged (around 60) and long-lived (82). To avoid experimental bias, donors of different ages were randomly spread across the sequencing lanes. The study analyzed two additional independent replicas of 1 million unique cDNA reads from the same blood draw for two donors, one aged 18 to 30 and one aged 80 or older.

Receptor amplification or capture employed 5' RACE. Instrument used: Illumina HiSeq 2500. A second PCR of about 7 to 12 cycles was run with a J-beta primer mix and a sample-barcoded 5' primer. A unique molecular identifier was introduced onto each TCR beta cDNA molecule by a template-switch 5' adaptor carrying 12 random nucleotides. Each sample yielded at least 3 million CDR3-containing paired-end reads. First-strand cDNA was synthesized from all RNA with the Mint cDNA synthesis kit, primed by a TRBC-specific oligonucleotide. After uracil-DNA glycosylase treatment, a first 18-cycle PCR used universal primers M1SS and BC2_uni_R on all cDNA. In the paper's pipeline: Normalization of each sample was performed by random selection of 1 million high-quality reads, each carrying a distinct molecular identifier. Instead of being binned into consensus sequences, reads that shared molecular identifiers were thrown out. MiTCR, set to a Q25 quality threshold and the strictest error-elimination algorithm, was used for CDR3 identification, clonotype clustering and error correction. A nonparametric unseen species model with Euler transformation was used to estimate lower-bound total TCR beta diversity. TCRdb handled the public reads itself, with Q25 trimming in fastp and clone calling in MiXCR, and kept productive beta chains. Here each entry gathers all rows of one CDR3 protein and keeps the most common genes and DNA. The V and J calls shown here were made by TCRdb, not taken from the authors' results. This sample lists hundreds of thousands of distinct CDR3 sequences; 40% to 60% were detected once. The top ten hold 13% of the sample.

Comment on this clonotype: The target of this receptor is not known. The input lacks base qualities; no much larger clone sits a single base away.

Paper-wide results and their limitations: Conclusive comparison of naive and antigen-experienced compartments was prevented by the profiling of bulk unsorted PBMCs. As age increased, observed TCR beta diversity per million T cells dropped in a roughly linear way, and a significant reduction was already evident by age around 41. The percentage of naive T cells measured by flow cytometry correlated strongly with observed TCR beta diversity. Estimates of total diversity based on one million sequenced T cells were regarded as lower bounds and as underestimates. Donor CMV infection status was unknown, potentially confounding age-related changes in expanded clonotypes. Compared with the aged group, the long-lived group had more naive CD4+ T cells, fewer expanded clones and increased TCR diversity, a pattern suggesting age selection.

The 39 donors, aged about 6 to 95 years, were systemically healthy Caucasian individuals from Russia. Each donor gave ten milliliters of peripheral blood, drawn into EDTA-treated Vacutainer tubes. PBMCs were isolated by Ficoll-Paque density-gradient centrifugation, with at least 7 million obtained per sample. Trizol reagent was used to extract total RNA from PBMCs, with at least 6 micrograms per sample. For every donor, flow cytometry on a PBMC aliquot measured the percentage of naive CD45RAhigh/CD27high T cells. The sequenced material came from blood. This receptor was taken from a man aged 25 to 45 in good health.

CDR3 sequence: CASSQERGYSNQPQHF. The DNA sequence follows: TGCGCCAGCAGCCAAGAAAGGGGTTATAGCAATCAGCCCCAGCATTTT. The sequence joins TRBV4-3 to TRBJ1-5; matching of 5 bases hints at TRBD1 as the D gene. V loses 0 bases, J loses 0 bases, and the germline ends lie 9 bases apart. The CDR1 and CDR2 encoded by the germline V gene are LGHNA and YSLEER. The CDR3 starts with the cysteine, ends with the phenylalanine, and has 16 residues. The only DNA kept is the CDR3, 48 bases in frame from the first base.